A selection of T cell receptor beta chains follows, all from one sample in a study of cytotoxic CD8 clonotypes in ibrutinib-treated CLL. Using immunoSEQ multiplex PCR, the repertoire was profiled, and TCRdb retains in-frame clones only, with some absent. Among 13,000 to 15,000 clones listed, around 60% were seen once. Specimen: PBMCs, collected before ibrutinib treatment. The source of these receptors is a human donor with chronic lymphocytic leukemia. CDR3s leave out the opening cysteine and the closing phenylalanine or tryptophan. Fields, in order: V gene, CDR3 length, clone size, CDR3 protein. For some rows the clone size is stated as once, few or many, or as a class when expanded; others skip it.

TRBV11-3 10 - ASSSDVNTQY
TRBV30 14 few AWRERGTGALYGYT
TRBV27 13 - ASSMGLPSYNEQF
TRBV27 15 few ASSLGPLAGVTGELF
TRBV27 11 medium-sized ATSSMGGTEAF
TRBV27 12 - ASSLVRGYNEQF
TRBV18 12 - ASSPQGRDTEAF
TRBV5-5 14 once ASSSGRTGSAGELF
TRBV25-1 11 - ASSENGVSGYT
TRBV14 11 - ASSQAQSYGYT
TRBV18 12 few ASSAGQINTEAF
TRBV2 13 - ASSEAGNPQETQY
TRBV7-6 11 - ASSLGSNSPLH
TRBV15 12 - VVQGSYGRDEQF
TRBV7-9 13 once ASSYGLAGGHEQY
TRBV5-6 13 - ASTLAGTLTDTQY
TRBV2 11 - ASNKRAQETQY
TRBV14 15 - ASSQGTSGVRYNEQF
TRBV18 13 - ASSPPVGRDYGYT
TRBV21-1 11 - ASSFGVRNEQY
TRBV19 11 - ASMAGVGTEAF
TRBV5-1 16 - ASSLLRTTGASSYEQY
TRBV19 13 - ASSTGQGFQETQY
TRBV4-1 13 - ASSQEDSSNFEQF
TRBV29-1 11 medium-sized SVLPTGTYGYT
TRBV10-3 15 - AISPGLAGGGTDTQY
TRBV5-1 12 - AGSLAGNTGELF
TRBV2 12 - ASSESGATDTQY
TRBV5-5 13 - ASSQITGEGYGYT
TRBV29-1 12 - SVVLTGGSYEQY
TRBV11-2 13 - ASSPGGIGQETQY
TRBV5-4 11 - ASLGRADYGYT
TRBV27 9 once ASSFGQEAF
TRBV29-1 14 - SAGGTGHHAAYGYT
TRBV11-2 10 few ASSSSLYEQY
TRBV6-4 12 - ASSTTDRYLEAF
TRBV7-9 11 - ASEPIGSPWAF
TRBV29-1 10 - SVVRGDTEAF
TRBV12-5 14 few ASGLGESHSNQPQH
TRBV18 13 few ASSPSGGTNTEAF
TRBV10-3 12 - AIVRDRDTDTQY
TRBV11-2 13 - ASSLGDSMNQPQH
TRBV4-1 12 - ASRAGQGLYGYT
TRBV2 11 - ASSDTRGTEAF
TRBV10-2 13 few ASSLDRPNTGELF
TRBV9 12 - ASSVVLGRTEAF